Given below is one T cell receptor beta chain in context. Researchers took RNA transcripts and amplified TCR beta CDR3 regions from them. An opening RT-PCR round employed HTBI primers and preceded a second-round multiplex PCR. In TCRdb, the multiplex PCR reads were re-called with MiXCR into one record per CDR3 protein. This sample has around 1,000,000 distinct CDR3 sequences, with 35% to 45% found just once. This entry belongs to a study of Graves' ophthalmopathy and Graves' hyperthyroidism. This CDR3 has 14 amino acids. Trimming cost V 4 bases and J 6 bases; bases outside gene matches: 6. Germline-derived CDR1 and CDR2 are KGHDR and SFDVKD.

The genes are TRBV24-1 and TRBJ1-2; 8 bases line up with TRBD1. The sequenced material came from peripheral blood or thyroid tissue (not recorded which). The receptor was derived from an adult man with Graves' hyperthyroidism. CDR3 amino acids: CATSEGTGLDGYTF. The CDR3 coding sequence is TGTGCCACCAGTGAGGGGACAGGTTTGGATGGCTACACCTTC.